Sequencing of this TCR beta chain was carried out in a study of blood T cell repertoires in COVID-19. The authors' processing: Reference gene primer amplification yielded estimated nucleated cell counts. TCRdb keeps only in-frame clones here, not all; method: immunoSEQ multiplex PCR. For V, J and clone size, that table is used; D and trimming come from the DNA. The profile shows about 130,000 clones, approximately 82% of them singletons. V lost 10 bases and J lost 2, with 12 bases in between. Germline CDR1 and CDR2: SGDLS and YYNGEE. The CDR3 loop spans 12 amino acids. Material for sequencing was peripheral blood. This clonotype was sampled from a man in his 60s with acute or convalescent COVID-19. The chain recombines TRBV9 with TRBJ1-2, with a possible D match to TRBD1 (5 bases). The CDR3 DNA follows: TGTGCCCCCCGCCGGGGGAACTATGGCTACACCTTC. It yields the protein CAPRRGNYGYTF.